This T cell receptor beta chain emerged from a study of identical twins. Turning to this clonotype: Its specificity is unknown.

Through template switching, a universal primer site was introduced, and the cDNA contained unique molecular identifiers. MiXCR was run by TCRdb on the 5' RACE reads, yielding one entry per CDR3 protein. The sample shows some 660,000 distinct CDR3 sequences, 8.5% to 9.5% of them seen only once. Germline V gene sequence: CDR1 SEHNR, CDR2 FQNEAQ (reference sequence). The V gene lost 3 bases and the J gene lost 5 bases, with 10 bases spanning the gap. The CDR3 is 13 amino acids. Each donor was a healthy Caucasian. Study results and limitations: Conclusions leaned on cross-sectional statistical analysis and did not track the same donors over time.

The sample was also linked to a second study, of yellow fever vaccine responses in identical twins.

This clonotype was sampled from a woman aged 18-30 years in good health. The V gene is TRBV7-9, the J gene TRBJ1-1, with a weak D call TRBD1 (5 bases). The sample comprised PBMCs. The CDR3 DNA follows: TGTGCCAGCAGCTTCCGGGGGAGGACTGAAGCTTTCTTT. This gives the protein CASSFRGRTEAFF.